The 25 T cell receptor beta chains given below trace back to one sample, sequenced in a study of OX40 agonist ivuxolimab in advanced cancers. Some clones are missing from TCRdb's copy, which holds only in-frame ones; the method was immunoSEQ multiplex PCR. This table has around 52,000 clones, approximately 83% appearing once. The specimen comprised CD4+ or CD8+ T cells sorted from blood, sampled in a trial of the OX40 agonist ivuxolimab. Source of these receptors: an adult with an advanced solid tumor such as melanoma, head and neck, liver or kidney cancer.

Of note for this clone: This sample includes further DNA sequences coding for the same CDR3. The chain couples TRBV5-4 to TRBJ2-1; 8 nucleotides match TRBD2. Germline V gene lookup returns CDR1 SGHNT and CDR2 YYREEE (reference sequence). V dropped 3 bases and J dropped 4; count of bases not matched to a gene: 6. The CDR3 length is 15 residues. The CDR3 region has the DNA TGTGCCAGCAGCTCGCGGAGCGGGAGTTACAATGAGCAGTTCTTC. It yields the protein CASSSRSGSYNEQFF.

This clone occurred once. This chain connects TRBV27 to TRBJ2-3; TRBD2 aligns across 12 bases. Germline trimming cut 5 bases from V and 6 bases from J; bases unmatched to any gene: 15. This CDR3 comprises 18 residues. Per the germline V gene, CDR1 is MNHEY and CDR2 is SMNVEV (reference sequence). The CDR3 spells CASSPRPPGLAGPDTQYF. Here the CDR3 DNA reads TGTGCCAGCAGTCCCCGCCCTCCGGGACTAGCGGGCCCCGATACGCAGTATTTT.

V usage is TRBV28 and J usage is TRBJ2-7; D remains unclear. CDR1 is MDHEN, CDR2 SYDVKM, per germline. This CDR3 region has 14 residues. The V end lost 3 bases, the J end lost 3 bases, and 12 bases lay between the germline ends. DNA of the CDR3: TGTGCCAGCAGTTTTGGTTCATGGCTCTACGAGCAGTACTTC. Translated, it gives CASSFGSWLYEQYF.

The J gene is TRBJ1-4, the V gene TRBV18; D may be TRBD1 (6 bases). This CDR3 has 16 residues. Germline V gene sequence: CDR1 KGHSH, CDR2 LQKENI. The V end was cut by 3 bases, the J end by 0 bases, with 11 bases between. The DNA for the CDR3 is TGTGCCAGCTCACCTTCTAAGGGGGCAACTAATGAAAAACTGTTTTTT. Translated: CASSPSKGATNEKLFF.

This chain links TRBV28 with TRBJ2-4; a possible D gene is TRBD2 (5 bases). The ends were cut back, 4 bases at V and 9 bases at J, with 10 bases in the middle. Germline loops: CDR1 MDHEN, CDR2 SYDVKM. The CDR3 totals 12 residues. CDR3 residues: CASSSPRGIQYF. The CDR3, as DNA: TGTGCCAGCAGTTCCCCCCGGGGCATTCAGTACTTC.

This clone was detected only once. J is TRBJ1-6 and V is TRBV30; no reliable D call. Deletions cut 3 bases from V and 4 bases from J, with 10 bases between. CDR1 is GTSNPN, CDR2 SVGIG, per germline (reference sequence). The CDR3 consists of 14 residues. For the CDR3, the DNA is TGTGCCTGGAGGGTCGCAGGTTATAATTCACCCCTCCACTTT. It codes for CAWRVAGYNSPLHF.

The rearrangement joins TRBV6-6 to TRBJ2-2, with a possible D match to TRBD1 (6 bases). Germline lookup yields CDR1 MNHNY and CDR2 SVGAGI (reference sequence). The CDR3 is 13 amino acids. V was shortened by 11 bases and J by 0 bases, with 10 bases between the two germline ends. DNA for the CDR3: TGTGCCTCAAGGACAGCGAACACCGGGGAGCTGTTTTTT. The encoded protein is CASRTANTGELFF.

The genes are TRBV19 and TRBJ2-3; a possible D gene is TRBD2 (5 bases). The ends were cut back, 8 bases at V and 0 bases at J, with 12 bases in the middle. The CDR3 covers 14 residues. Per the germline V gene, CDR1 is LNHDA and CDR2 is SQIVND (reference sequence). CDR3 coding DNA: TGTGCCAGTTCGTCGCCGGGGAGCACAGATACGCAGTATTTT. Its protein product is CASSSPGSTDTQYF.

This clone was detected only once. CDR3 residues: CARPRDPAGGQEQYF. The DNA for the CDR3 is TGTGCCAGACCGCGGGACCCAGCGGGAGGCCAGGAGCAGTACTTC. The rearrangement links TRBV19 to TRBJ2-7, with TRBD2 identical over 9 bases. Germline assignment: CDR1 LNHDA and CDR2 SQIVND (reference sequence). Germline trimming cut 9 bases from V and 7 bases from J; bases unmatched to any gene: 16. The CDR3 extends over 15 amino acids.

This rearrangement joins TRBV5-1 to TRBJ1-2; D might be TRBD1 (6 bases). V lost 0 bases, J lost 3 bases, and 15 bases lay in between. The V gene's germline CDR1 is SGHRS and CDR2 YFSETQ. The CDR3 runs 16 residues. The CDR3 region is CASSLGRGSSDYGYTF. In DNA form, the CDR3 reads TGCGCCAGCAGCTTGGGGAGGGGGTCGTCTGACTATGGCTACACCTTC.

This clone was seen only once. V is TRBV10-3 and J is TRBJ2-5, with 9 bases identical to TRBD2. The CDR3 length is 15 residues. CDR1 is ENHRY, CDR2 SYGVKD, per germline. Trimming cost V 3 bases and J 2 bases; bases outside gene matches: 4. In DNA, the CDR3 is TGTGCCATCAGTGAACTAGCGGGCCGACAAGAGACCCAGTACTTC. Amino acids: CAISELAGRQETQYF.

This rearrangement joins TRBV30 to TRBJ1-6; D unresolved. The CDR3 is made up of 12 amino acids. Germline CDR1 reads GTSNPN; CDR2 reads SVGIG (reference sequence). Trimming removed 3 bases at V and 8 bases at J, with 8 bases between. CDR3 DNA: TGTGCCTGGAGCTGGTCAGATTCACCCCTCCACTTT. This gives the protein CAWSWSDSPLHF. The complete variable domain, with remaining parts taken from reference TRBV30 and TRBJ1-6, reads SQTIHQWPATLVQPVGSPLSLECTVEGTSNPNLYWYRQAAGRGLQLLFYSVGIGQISSEVPQNLSASRPQDRQFILSSKKLLLSDSGFYLCAWSWSDSPLHFGNGTRLTVT.

V gene TRBV19 combines with J gene TRBJ2-1; 11 positions agree with TRBD2. Looked up from germline, CDR1 is LNHDA and CDR2 is SQIVND (reference sequence). With V trimmed by 3 bases and J by 1 base, 5 bases remained unmatched. This CDR3 contains 17 residues. The CDR3 reads CASSIFSGRGSYNEQFF. CDR3 nucleotide sequence: TGTGCCAGTAGTATCTTTAGCGGGAGGGGTTCCTACAATGAGCAGTTCTTC.

The chain has TRBV6-1 and TRBJ2-2; 8 nucleotides agree with TRBD2. The germline CDR1 and CDR2 sequences are MNHNS and SASEGT. V shed 5 bases and J 7 bases; nucleotides not matched to a gene: 6. CDR3 length: 14 residues. The DNA of the CDR3 is TGTGCCAGCAGTAAGACACGGGAGGGCGGGGAGCTGTTTTTT. This gives the protein CASSKTREGGELFF.

The gene calls are TRBV19 and TRBJ1-1; 7 positions agree with TRBD1. The CDR3 covers 19 residues. Germline V gene data show CDR1 as LNHDA and CDR2 as SQIVND (reference sequence). V was clipped by 7 bases and J by 0 bases; unmatched bases: 20. CDR3 residues: CASKGLDRAHGFMNTEAFF. CDR3 DNA: TGTGCCAGTAAAGGTCTAGACAGGGCCCACGGGTTTATGAACACTGAAGCTTTCTTT.

This chain joins TRBV28 and TRBJ2-7, with 10 bases aligning to TRBD2. The CDR3 has 16 amino acids. Trimming took 7 bases from V and 4 from J; bases not matched to a gene: 13. The germline V gene encodes CDR1 MDHEN and CDR2 SYDVKM. The CDR3 sequence is CASTPPGLAGVYEQYF. The CDR3 bases are TGTGCCAGCACCCCCCCAGGGCTAGCGGGAGTGTACGAGCAGTACTTC.

The chain joins TRBV7-2 to TRBJ2-2; D gene unclear. The CDR3 loop spans 14 amino acids. Germline values: CDR1 SGHTA, CDR2 FQGNSA. V was trimmed by 4 bases and J by 2 bases, leaving 8 bases between them. The CDR3 sequence is CASSSEGNTGELFF. In nucleotides, the CDR3 is TGTGCCAGCAGCTCGGAAGGAAACACCGGGGAGCTGTTTTTT. Full variable domain (rest looked up from reference TRBV7-2 and TRBJ2-2): GAGVSQSPSNKVTEKGKDVELRCDPISGHTALYWYRQSLGQGLEFLIYFQGNSAPDKSGLPSDRFSAERTGGSVSTLTIQRTQQEDSAVYLCASSSEGNTGELFFGEGSRLTVL.

The V gene is TRBV19, the J gene TRBJ1-2; the match to TRBD1 covers 8 bases. V was pared by 6 bases and J by 6 bases, with 9 bases of the junction left unmatched. This CDR3 spans 14 amino acids. The germline CDR1 and CDR2 sequences are LNHDA and SQIVND (reference sequence). The CDR3 protein is CASSEQGDTDGYTF. Written as DNA, the CDR3 is TGTGCCAGTAGCGAACAGGGGGATACTGATGGCTACACCTTC.

This chain connects TRBV11-2 to TRBJ2-7; a weak D match, TRBD1 (6 bases). V was shortened by 1 base and J by 2 bases, with 12 bases between the two germline ends. This CDR3 is 15 amino acids long. Germline CDR1 SGHAT, CDR2 FQNNGV. CDR3 protein: CASSLGPTGTYEQYF. In DNA form, the CDR3 reads TGTGCCAGCAGCTTAGGCCCGACAGGTACCTACGAGCAGTACTTC.

The chain uses TRBV30 and TRBJ2-7, with 11 bases matching TRBD2. The CDR3 totals 15 residues. V lost 3 bases to trimming and J lost 0 bases; unmatched junction nucleotides: 4. The germline CDR1 and CDR2 sequences are GTSNPN and SVGIG (reference sequence). Here the CDR3 DNA reads TGTGCCTGGAGGGGACTAGCGGACTCCTCCTACGAGCAGTACTTC. Its translation is CAWRGLADSSYEQYF.

The chain couples TRBV9 to TRBJ2-2; 7 bases map to TRBD1. V gave up 6 bases and J gave up 0 bases; unmatched junction bases: 11. The CDR3 has 17 amino acids. Germline V gene lookup returns CDR1 SGDLS and CDR2 YYNGEE. The CDR3 DNA follows: TGTGCCAGCACCCGGGACAGCCTCGTTGCGAACACCGGGGAGCTGTTTTTT. Residues: CASTRDSLVANTGELFF.

The chain joins TRBV6-1 to TRBJ2-5, with D possibly TRBD1 on 5 matching bases. Trimming shortened V by 1 base and J by 5 bases, and 14 bases separated the two germline ends. The CDR3 is made up of 15 amino acids. Germline V gives CDR1 MNHNS, CDR2 SASEGT. CDR3 sequence reads: CASSEGARAGETQYF. Written as DNA, the CDR3 is TGTGCCAGCAGTGAAGGAGCCAGGGCAGGGGAGACCCAGTACTTC.

Only one count was recorded for this clone. This chain links TRBV28 with TRBJ1-5; 8 bases fit TRBD1. The CDR3 sequence is 15 residues long. The germline gives CDR1 MDHEN, CDR2 SYDVKM. The J segment lost 2 bases and the V segment lost 3 bases, leaving 3 bases of the junction unmatched. CDR3 DNA: TGTGCCAGCAGTTTCTCGGACAGGGGCAATCAGCCCCAGCATTTT. Protein sequence: CASSFSDRGNQPQHF.

The rearrangement joins TRBV6-5 to TRBJ2-3; D may be TRBD1 (5 bases). The germline gives CDR1 MNHEY, CDR2 SVGAGI. V was trimmed by 5 bases and J by 9 bases, leaving 15 bases between them. The CDR3 has 13 residues. The CDR3 sequence is CASSVVWGRTQYF. The CDR3 nucleotides are TGTGCCAGCAGTGTGGTTTGGGGCCGGACGCAGTATTTT.

This clone has just a few counts. The genes are TRBV27 and TRBJ1-6; possibly TRBD1 for D (6 bases). V lost 3 bases, J lost 5 bases, and 11 bases lay in between. Germline loops: CDR1 MNHEY, CDR2 SMNVEV (reference sequence). This CDR3 is 15 amino acids long. CDR3 loop: CASSLDSFNNSPLHF. The CDR3 DNA follows: TGTGCCAGCAGTTTGGACAGTTTTAATAATTCACCCCTCCACTTT.